Listed below are T cell receptor beta chains from one sample, sequenced in a study of immune evolution from preneoplasia to lung adenocarcinoma. Clones were read by immunoSEQ multiplex PCR, and TCRdb kept only the in-frame ones, dropping some. The sample shows 7,000 to 9,000 clones, around three quarters of them seen only once. The specimen was FFPE adjacent normal lung tissue. Receptors were obtained from a person between 65 and 80 years old with lung adenocarcinoma. Each CDR3 is given with its conserved first and last residue. Each record gives: D gene, J gene, clone size, V gene, CDR3 DNA, CDR3 protein. D genes are given only for firm matches. Clone size is not always given. Where it is, it says once, few, many or a class for expanded clones.

>TRBD1|TRBJ2-3|-|TRBV23-1
TGCGCCAGCAGTCAACCGGACAGGCCGAGCACAGATACGCAGTATTTT
CASSQPDRPSTDTQYF
>TRBD1|TRBJ2-2|-|TRBV7-9
TGTGCCAGCAGCTTAGGGACAGGGGCCGGCGGGGAGCTGTTTTTT
CASSLGTGAGGELFF
>-|TRBJ1-6|-|TRBV28
TGTGCCAGCAAGGAACCGGGACCTAGGGATTCACCCCTCCACTTT
CASKEPGPRDSPLHF
>-|TRBJ2-3|-|TRBV25-1
TGTGCCAGCAGTGATCCATCGACAGGGAGGACAGATACGCAGTATTTT
CASSDPSTGRTDTQYF
>-|TRBJ2-5|-|TRBV7-6
TGTGCCAGCAGCTTAGCGATTTCAGAGACCCAGTACTTC
CASSLAISETQYF
>-|TRBJ2-1|-|TRBV7-2
TGTGCCAGCAGCTTAGCGCTAATTTGGAATGAGCAGTTCTTC
CASSLALIWNEQFF
>TRBD1|TRBJ2-5|-|TRBV2
TGTGCCAGCATGGGGTCCCCAGGGGGAGAGACCCAGTACTTC
CASMGSPGGETQYF
>-|TRBJ1-4|-|TRBV6-6
TGTGCCAGCAGAGGCTACCAGGGAAACGAAAAACTGTTTTTT
CASRGYQGNEKLFF
>TRBD2|TRBJ2-3|-|TRBV5-6
TGTGCCAGCAGCTTTATGGTAGGCGGGGGAAGCACAGATACGCAGTATTTT
CASSFMVGGGSTDTQYF
>-|TRBJ2-7|-|TRBV7-8
TGTGCCAGCAGCTTATACGGAGCCTACGAGCAGTACTTC
CASSLYGAYEQYF
>-|TRBJ2-1|-|TRBV11-2
TGTGCCAGCAGCTTAGATTGGGGAGGGACACGGGAGCAGTTCTTC
CASSLDWGGTREQFF
>-|TRBJ2-1|few|TRBV7-3
TGTGCCAGCAGCTTAGTAGGTATGGCACAAGACAATGAGCAGTTCTTC
CASSLVGMAQDNEQFF
>TRBD1|TRBJ1-1|-|TRBV10-3
TGTGCCATCAGTCGATTGGACAGGGGGTTGAACACTGAAGCTTTCTTT
CAISRLDRGLNTEAFF
>TRBD1|TRBJ2-7|-|TRBV28
TGTGCCAGCAGTCCCCCCGGACAGGGCCACGAGCAGTACTTC
CASSPPGQGHEQYF
>-|TRBJ1-2|-|TRBV5-1
TGCGCCAGCAGCTTGGACGGGGATCCGGCTGGCTATGGCTACACCTTC
CASSLDGDPAGYGYTF
>TRBD1|TRBJ2-2|-|TRBV7-8
TGTGCCAGCAGCCAGGACAGGCAGAACACCGGGGAGCTGTTTTTT
CASSQDRQNTGELFF
>-|TRBJ2-7|few|TRBV11-2
TGTGCCAGCAGCTTATACTACAGAAACTACGAGCAGTACTTC
CASSLYYRNYEQYF
>-|TRBJ2-5|few|TRBV27
TGTGCCAGCAGTATTTGGGGGGAAGAGACCCAGTACTTC
CASSIWGEETQYF
>-|TRBJ2-7|-|TRBV10-3
TGTGCCAACTTAGCCGGCGAGCAGTACTTC
CANLAGEQYF
>-|TRBJ1-1|-|TRBV6-6
TGTGCCAGCAGTTACTCGGAGAACACTGAAGCTTTCTTT
CASSYSENTEAFF